The 27 T cell receptor beta chains presented below share a single source sample, sequenced in a study of blood T cell repertoires in COVID-19. The data were produced by immunoSEQ multiplex PCR, yet TCRdb's version contains in-frame clones alone and is incomplete. The table has some 260,000 clones, approximately 88% seen once. Sequencing input: peripheral blood. The receptors shown here come from a woman aged 65 to 85 with COVID-19, enrolled during active disease.

V and J are TRBV9 and TRBJ2-5; D perhaps matches TRBD2 (6 bases). Germline CDR1 and CDR2: SGDLS and YYNGEE. Trimming removed 3 bases at V and 2 bases at J, with 11 bases between. CDR3 length: 14 amino acids. This CDR3 is CASSGAGLQETQYF. The CDR3 DNA sequence: TGTGCCAGCAGCGGTGCGGGACTTCAAGAGACCCAGTACTTC.

This chain joins TRBV7-2 and TRBJ1-3; D is perhaps TRBD1 (5 bases). The V gene's germline CDR1 is SGHTA and CDR2 FQGNSA. Trimming cost V 5 bases and J 4 bases, with 15 bases left between them. The CDR3 is 15 amino acids. The CDR3 region is CASSQQGGDGNTIYF. CDR3 DNA: TGTGCCAGCAGCCAGCAGGGAGGGGACGGAAACACCATATATTTT.

Remarks on this clone: Additional DNA sequences in this sample encode the identical CDR3. This chain links TRBV9 with TRBJ2-1; D might be TRBD2 (5 bases). CDR1 SGDLS and CDR2 YYNGEE come from the germline V gene. Trimming took 0 bases from V and 1 from J, leaving 5 bases between them. The CDR3 extends over 14 amino acids. The CDR3 DNA sequence: TGTGCCAGCAGCGTAGGCGGGTCCTACAATGAGCAGTTCTTC. It is translated as CASSVGGSYNEQFF.

The chain is built from TRBV2 and TRBJ2-7; possibly TRBD2 for D (6 bases). Germline V gives CDR1 SNHLY, CDR2 FYNNEI. V was clipped by 2 bases and J by 4 bases, with 9 bases between them. The CDR3 contains 13 residues. The CDR3 bases are TGTGCCAGCAGTGAACAGGGACTTTACGAGCAGTACTTC. Translated, it gives CASSEQGLYEQYF.

This rearrangement joins TRBV3-1 (or the pseudogene TRBV3-2) to TRBJ1-1, with D unresolved. This CDR3 comprises 12 residues. Between the trimmed V and J ends, which lost 3 bases and 1 base, there was a span of 3 bases. Germline CDR1 is LGHDT and CDR2 is YNNKEL (reference sequence). CDR3 sequence reads: CASSHRNTEAFF. The CDR3 DNA follows: TGTGCCAGCAGCCATCGGAACACTGAAGCTTTCTTT.

The chain joins TRBV6-5 to TRBJ2-1; maybe TRBD2 (6 bases). V was clipped by 6 bases and J by 6 bases, with 15 bases between them. The germline CDR1 and CDR2 sequences are MNHEY and SVGAGI. This CDR3 is built from 14 residues. CDR3 protein: CASSGASGVNEQFF. DNA for the CDR3: TGTGCCAGCAGCGGAGCGTCGGGGGTCAATGAGCAGTTCTTC.

The chain employs TRBV18 and TRBJ2-7; TRBD1 matches at 8 bases. The ends lost 4 bases at V and 6 bases at J; junction bases unmatched: 14. The CDR3 sequence is 16 residues long. Looked up from germline, CDR1 is KGHSH and CDR2 is LQKENI. The CDR3 DNA follows: TGTGCCAGCTCACAATTTGCAGGACAGGGTTCTAGCGAGCAGTACTTC. It specifies CASSQFAGQGSSEQYF.

This chain links TRBV20-1 with TRBJ2-7; TRBD2 is a possible D gene (5 bases). Trimming shortened V by 3 bases and J by 3 bases, and 9 bases separated the two germline ends. CDR1 DFQATT and CDR2 SNEGSKA come from the germline V gene (reference sequence). CDR3 length: 12 residues. This chain's CDR3 is CSASLAYYEQYF. CDR3 nucleotides: TGCAGTGCTAGTCTAGCATACTACGAGCAGTACTTC.

V usage is TRBV18 and J usage is TRBJ2-7; TRBD1 agrees at 10 bases. Per the germline V gene, CDR1 is KGHSH and CDR2 is LQKENI. The V gene end was trimmed by 6 bases and the J gene end by 5 bases; junction bases not matched to a gene: 4. The CDR3 is made up of 13 amino acids. The chain's CDR3 is CASSPGQGNEQYF. The CDR3 region has the DNA TGTGCCAGCTCCCCGGGACAGGGGAACGAGCAGTACTTC.

The chain combines TRBV19 with TRBJ2-1; tentative D call: TRBD1 (6 bases). CDR1 is LNHDA, CDR2 SQIVND, per germline (reference sequence). Trimming removed 3 bases at V and 5 bases at J, with 11 bases between. This CDR3 has 14 amino acids. The CDR3 sequence is CASSIEGTHNEQFF. The DNA of the CDR3 is TGTGCCAGTAGTATTGAAGGGACACACAATGAGCAGTTCTTC.

V gene TRBV11-2 combines with J gene TRBJ1-6; 7 nucleotides agree with TRBD1. Germline V CDR1 and CDR2: SGHAT, FQNNGV. The CDR3 runs 15 residues. Germline trimming cut 4 bases from V and 0 bases from J; bases unmatched to any gene: 0. The CDR3 DNA follows: TGTGCCAGCAGCTGGGACAGCTCCTATAATTCACCCCTCCACTTT. Residues: CASSWDSSYNSPLHF.

The V call is TRBV19, the J call TRBJ1-5, with 10 bases aligning to TRBD1. Germline V gene lookup returns CDR1 LNHDA and CDR2 SQIVND (reference sequence). The CDR3 is 15 amino acids. V was pared by 6 bases and J by 2 bases, with 4 bases of the junction left unmatched. CDR3 nucleotides: TGTGCCAGTAGGGGAGGGACAGGGGGCAATCAGCCCCAGCATTTT. It specifies CASRGGTGGNQPQHF.

CDR3 amino acids: CASSQDRGSYGYTF. CDR3 coding DNA: TGTGCCAGCAGCCAAGATCGAGGCAGTTATGGCTACACCTTC. This rearrangement joins TRBV4-2 to TRBJ1-2; unclear D gene. The CDR3 is made up of 14 amino acids. Germline V gives CDR1 LGHNA, CDR2 YNFKEQ. With 0 bases removed from V and 5 bases from J, the gap between germline ends came to 10 bases.

This chain connects TRBV15 to TRBJ1-1; D perhaps matches TRBD1 (5 bases). Per germline, CDR1 LNHNV and CDR2 YYDKDF (reference sequence). The CDR3 spans 14 residues. Trimming cost V 4 bases and J 1 base, with 10 bases left between them. CDR3 DNA sequence: TGTGCCACCAGCAACCAGGGAACGAACACTGAAGCTTTCTTT. Translated, it gives CATSNQGTNTEAFF. Full variable domain (outside the CDR3, taken from reference TRBV15 and TRBJ1-1): DAMVIQNPRYQVTQFGKPVTLSCSQTLNHNVMYWYQQKSSQAPKLLFHYYDKDFNNEADTPDNFQSRRPNTSFCFLDIRSPGLGDTAMYLCATSNQGTNTEAFFGQGTRLTVV.

The chain uses TRBV19 and TRBJ2-2; 10 positions agree with TRBD1. This CDR3 comprises 14 residues. The germline gives CDR1 LNHDA, CDR2 SQIVND (reference sequence). V gave up 5 bases and J gave up 5 bases; unmatched junction bases: 2. CDR3 coding DNA: TGTGCCAGTAGTCGGGACAGGGGTACCGGGGAGCTGTTTTTT. It specifies CASSRDRGTGELFF.

The CDR3 DNA is TGTGCCAGCAGCTTGGGACAGGTGAACACTGAAGCTTTCTTT. It specifies CASSLGQVNTEAFF. The genes are TRBV7-2 and TRBJ1-1; 8 bases align to TRBD1. Losses at the gene ends were 3 bases for V and 0 bases for J; bases not matched to a gene: 0. Germline V gives CDR1 SGHTA, CDR2 FQGNSA. This CDR3 region has 14 residues.

The chain carries TRBV18 and TRBJ2-1; TRBD2 might be the D (5 bases). This CDR3 comprises 15 residues. Germline values: CDR1 KGHSH, CDR2 LQKENI. Trimming cost V 5 bases and J 3 bases, with 14 bases left between them. The CDR3 nucleotides read TGTGCCAGCTCAGCCCCCCCAGCGGACTACAATGAGCAGTTCTTC. Residues: CASSAPPADYNEQFF.

The chain has TRBV2 and TRBJ2-1; the D is unclear. CDR1 and CDR2 from the germline V gene are SNHLY and FYNNEI. The V gene lost 4 bases and the J gene lost 6 bases, with 13 bases spanning the gap. The CDR3 loop spans 14 amino acids. CDR3 bases: TGTGCCAGCAGTGGCGGCCTAGTTGGCAATGAGCAGTTCTTC. Translation: CASSGGLVGNEQFF.

This rearrangement joins TRBV28 to TRBJ1-2; maybe TRBD1 (5 bases). V was pared by 7 bases and J by 7 bases, with 16 bases between. CDR3 length equals 13 residues. Per the germline V gene, CDR1 is MDHEN and CDR2 is SYDVKM. CDR3 bases: TGTGCCAGCAACCCGTCCCAGGGCGGTGGCTACACCTTC. This translates into CASNPSQGGGYTF.

The chain joins TRBV14 to TRBJ1-4; 7 nucleotides line up with TRBD1. The V and J ends lost 4 bases and 8 bases, in that order; junction bases with no gene match: 10. This CDR3 is built from 15 residues. Germline CDR1 and CDR2: SGHDN and FVKESK. CDR3 coding DNA: TGTGCCAGCAGCCGCCTCCGCGGACAGGACGAAAAACTGTTTTTT. Translated: CASSRLRGQDEKLFF.

This chain joins TRBV11-2 and TRBJ2-1; D is ambiguous. With 4 bases removed from V and 7 bases from J, the gap between germline ends came to 11 bases. From germline, CDR1 is SGHAT and CDR2 FQNNGV. The CDR3 is 13 amino acids. The CDR3 sequence is CASSWLGLNEQFF. The CDR3 nucleotides are TGTGCCAGCAGCTGGCTGGGCCTGAATGAGCAGTTCTTC.

V and J are TRBV4-2 and TRBJ2-2, with 12 positions matching TRBD2. V trimming: 4 bases; J trimming: 5 bases; junction bases outside the gene matches: 8. Germline CDR1 and CDR2: LGHNA and YNFKEQ. CDR3 length: 17 residues. CDR3 DNA sequence: TGTGCCAGCAGCCTCGATCTAGCGGGAGGGAATACCGGGGAGCTGTTTTTT. The encoded protein is CASSLDLAGGNTGELFF.

The chain uses TRBV3-1 (or the pseudogene TRBV3-2) and TRBJ1-1; a possible D gene is TRBD1 (6 bases). Germline CDR1 and CDR2: LGHDT and YNNKEL (reference sequence). The CDR3 extends over 14 amino acids. V was pared by 1 base and J by 3 bases, with 9 bases between. Written as DNA, the CDR3 is TGTGCCAGCAGCCAAGGAGGGACATACACTGAAGCTTTCTTT. It yields the protein CASSQGGTYTEAFF.

The chain links TRBV2 to TRBJ2-2, with 8 bases fitting TRBD2. Trimming removed 4 bases from V and 5 bases from J; junction bases left unmatched: 12. This CDR3 has 17 amino acids. Germline values: CDR1 SNHLY, CDR2 FYNNEI. This CDR3 reads CASSVKNSGSPTGELFF. The CDR3 nucleotides read TGTGCCAGCAGTGTAAAGAACAGCGGGAGTCCTACCGGGGAGCTGTTTTTT.

The chain links TRBV5-5 to TRBJ1-2; 7 nucleotides align to TRBD1. CDR1 and CDR2 (germline): SGHKS, YYEKEE (reference sequence). The CDR3 has 15 amino acids. V shed 3 bases and J 7 bases; nucleotides not matched to a gene: 12. The CDR3 loop reads CASSSGTARRPGYTF. The CDR3 region has the DNA TGTGCCAGCAGCTCGGGGACAGCACGGCGGCCTGGCTACACCTTC. Full variable domain (rest looked up from reference TRBV5-5 and TRBJ1-2): DAGVTQSPTHLIKTRGQQVTLRCSPISGHKSVSWYQQVLGQGPQFIFQYYEKEERGRGNFPDRFSARQFPNYSSELNVNALLLGDSALYLCASSSGTARRPGYTFGSGTRLTVV.

The chain combines TRBV4-2 with TRBJ2-7; the match to TRBD1 covers 9 bases. The CDR3 is made up of 16 amino acids. The V gene's germline CDR1 is LGHNA and CDR2 YNFKEQ. V dropped 4 bases and J dropped 3; count of bases not matched to a gene: 10. As DNA, the CDR3 is TGTGCCAGCAGCCGATCTCCCGGGACAGGGATCTACGAGCAGTACTTC. Translated: CASSRSPGTGIYEQYF.

J is TRBJ1-5 and V is TRBV27, with 7 bases aligning to TRBD1. J lost 5 bases, V lost 10 bases, and 14 bases had no gene match. The CDR3 is 15 amino acids. CDR1 and CDR2 from the germline V gene are MNHEY and SMNVEV (reference sequence). The CDR3 coding sequence is TGTGCCACCTCCGGGTTGGGGCAGGGGGATCAGCCCCAGCATTTT. Amino acid sequence: CATSGLGQGDQPQHF.